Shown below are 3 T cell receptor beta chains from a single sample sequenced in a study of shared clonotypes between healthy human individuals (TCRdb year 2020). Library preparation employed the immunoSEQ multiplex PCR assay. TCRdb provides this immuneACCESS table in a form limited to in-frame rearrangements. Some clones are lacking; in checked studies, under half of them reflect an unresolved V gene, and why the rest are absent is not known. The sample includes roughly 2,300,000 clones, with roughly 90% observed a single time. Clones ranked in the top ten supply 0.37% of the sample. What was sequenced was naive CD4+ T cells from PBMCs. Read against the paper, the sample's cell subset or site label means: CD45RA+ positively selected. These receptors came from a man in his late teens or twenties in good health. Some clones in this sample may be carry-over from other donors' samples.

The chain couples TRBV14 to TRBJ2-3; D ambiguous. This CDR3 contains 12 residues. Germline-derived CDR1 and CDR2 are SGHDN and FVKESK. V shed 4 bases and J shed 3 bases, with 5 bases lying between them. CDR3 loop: CASSRWTDTQYF. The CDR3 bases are TGTGCCAGCAGCCGATGGACAGATACGCAGTATTTT.

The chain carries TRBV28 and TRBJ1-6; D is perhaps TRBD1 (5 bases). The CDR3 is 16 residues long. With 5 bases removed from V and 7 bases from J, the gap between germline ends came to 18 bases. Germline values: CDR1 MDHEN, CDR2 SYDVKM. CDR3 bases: TGTGCCAGCAGTCCCCGTACCGGGACGATCAATTCACCCCTCCACTTT. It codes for CASSPRTGTINSPLHF.

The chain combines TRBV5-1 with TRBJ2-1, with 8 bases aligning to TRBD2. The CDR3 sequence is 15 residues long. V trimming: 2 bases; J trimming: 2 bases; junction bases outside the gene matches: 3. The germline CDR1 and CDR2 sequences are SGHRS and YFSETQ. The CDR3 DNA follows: TGCGCCAGCAGCTTCAGCGGGAGCCCCTACAATGAGCAGTTCTTC. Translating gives CASSFSGSPYNEQFF.